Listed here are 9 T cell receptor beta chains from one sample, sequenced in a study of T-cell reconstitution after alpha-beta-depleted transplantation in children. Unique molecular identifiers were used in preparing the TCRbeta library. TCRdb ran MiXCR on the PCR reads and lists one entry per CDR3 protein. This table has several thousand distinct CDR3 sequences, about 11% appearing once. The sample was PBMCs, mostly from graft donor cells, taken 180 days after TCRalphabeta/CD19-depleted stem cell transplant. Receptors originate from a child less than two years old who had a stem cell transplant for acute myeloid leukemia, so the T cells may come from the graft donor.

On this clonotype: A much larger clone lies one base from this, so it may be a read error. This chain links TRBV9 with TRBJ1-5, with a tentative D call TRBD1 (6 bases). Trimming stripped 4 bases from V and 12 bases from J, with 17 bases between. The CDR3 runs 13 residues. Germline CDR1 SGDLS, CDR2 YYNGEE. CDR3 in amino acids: CASSPEGDTYQHF. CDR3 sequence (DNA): TGTGCCAGCAGCCCTGAGGGGGACACATACCAGCATTTT.

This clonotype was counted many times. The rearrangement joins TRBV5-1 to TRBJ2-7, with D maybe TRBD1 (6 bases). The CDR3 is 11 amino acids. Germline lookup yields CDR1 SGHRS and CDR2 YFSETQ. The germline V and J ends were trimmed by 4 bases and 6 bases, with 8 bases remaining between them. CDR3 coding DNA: TGCGCCAGCAGCGGGACACGCGAGCAGTACTTC. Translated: CASSGTREQYF.

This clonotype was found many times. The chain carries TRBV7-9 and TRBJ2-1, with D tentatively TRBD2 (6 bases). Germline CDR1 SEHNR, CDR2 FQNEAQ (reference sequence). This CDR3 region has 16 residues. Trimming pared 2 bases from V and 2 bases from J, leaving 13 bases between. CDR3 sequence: CASSLLGGETYNEQFF. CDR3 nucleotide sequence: TGTGCCAGCAGCTTATTGGGGGGAGAGACCTACAATGAGCAGTTCTTC.

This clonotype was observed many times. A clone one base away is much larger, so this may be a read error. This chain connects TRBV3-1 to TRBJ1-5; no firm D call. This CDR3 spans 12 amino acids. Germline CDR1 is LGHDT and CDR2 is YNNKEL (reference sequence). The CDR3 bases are TGTGCCAGCAGCCAAGGGGATCAGCCCCAGAATTTT. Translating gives CASSQGDQPQNF.

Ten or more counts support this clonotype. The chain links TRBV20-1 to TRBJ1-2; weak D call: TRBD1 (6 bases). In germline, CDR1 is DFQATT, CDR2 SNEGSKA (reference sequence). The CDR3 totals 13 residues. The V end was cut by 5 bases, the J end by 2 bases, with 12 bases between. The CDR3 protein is CSAPITGNYGYTF. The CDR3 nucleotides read TGCAGTGCTCCTATAACAGGGAACTATGGCTACACCTTC.

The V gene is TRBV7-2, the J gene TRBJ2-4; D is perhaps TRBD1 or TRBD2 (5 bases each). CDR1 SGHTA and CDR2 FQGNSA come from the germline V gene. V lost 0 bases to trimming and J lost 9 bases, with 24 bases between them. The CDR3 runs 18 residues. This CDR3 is CASSLAGELGTKRAIQYF. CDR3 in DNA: TGTGCCAGCAGCTTAGCCGGAGAACTAGGGACCAAACGGGCCATTCAGTACTTC.

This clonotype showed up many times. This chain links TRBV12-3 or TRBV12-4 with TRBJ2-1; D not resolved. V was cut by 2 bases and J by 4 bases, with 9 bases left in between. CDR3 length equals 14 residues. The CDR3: CASSLKQPYNEQFF. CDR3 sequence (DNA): TGTGCCAGCAGTTTAAAACAACCGTACAATGAGCAGTTCTTC.

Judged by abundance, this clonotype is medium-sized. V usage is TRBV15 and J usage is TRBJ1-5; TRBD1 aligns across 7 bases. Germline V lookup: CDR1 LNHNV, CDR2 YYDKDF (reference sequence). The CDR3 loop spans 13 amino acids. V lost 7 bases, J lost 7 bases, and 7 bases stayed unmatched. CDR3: CATTDRVGQPQHF. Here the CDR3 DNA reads TGTGCCACCACCGACAGGGTAGGGCAGCCCCAGCATTTT.

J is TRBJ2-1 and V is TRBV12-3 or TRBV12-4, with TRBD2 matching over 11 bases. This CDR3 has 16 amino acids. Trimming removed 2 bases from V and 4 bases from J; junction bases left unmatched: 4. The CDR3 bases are TGTGCCAGCAGTTTAACCCTAGCGGGAGGTTACAATGAGCAGTTCTTC. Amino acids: CASSLTLAGGYNEQFF.